The clone carrying this T cell receptor beta chain was observed many times. What it binds is unknown. Profiling of TCR beta VDJ combinations and CDR3 sequences used genomic DNA as template. TCRdb ran MiXCR on the reads and lists one entry per CDR3 protein. The sample lists about 170,000 distinct CDR3 sequences; 35% to 55% were seen once. This entry belongs to a study of CD8+CD57+ T cells in acquired aplastic anemia. General study points: In common between the patients and the controls were twenty-nine CD8+ CDR3 sequences.

The CDR3 consists of 14 residues. V lost 7 bases and J lost 0, with 12 bases in between. Germline V gives CDR1 PRHDT, CDR2 FYEKMQ (reference sequence). The J gene is TRBJ1-2, the V gene TRBV13; possible D gene TRBD1, 5 bases. Sequencing used sorted CD4+, CD8+, or CD8+CD57+ T cells (not recorded which) from PBMCs. This TCR was sampled from a human donor in good health. The CDR3 spells CASKNGRANYGYTF. Here the CDR3 DNA reads TGTGCCAGCAAAAATGGCAGGGCTAACTATGGCTACACCTTC.